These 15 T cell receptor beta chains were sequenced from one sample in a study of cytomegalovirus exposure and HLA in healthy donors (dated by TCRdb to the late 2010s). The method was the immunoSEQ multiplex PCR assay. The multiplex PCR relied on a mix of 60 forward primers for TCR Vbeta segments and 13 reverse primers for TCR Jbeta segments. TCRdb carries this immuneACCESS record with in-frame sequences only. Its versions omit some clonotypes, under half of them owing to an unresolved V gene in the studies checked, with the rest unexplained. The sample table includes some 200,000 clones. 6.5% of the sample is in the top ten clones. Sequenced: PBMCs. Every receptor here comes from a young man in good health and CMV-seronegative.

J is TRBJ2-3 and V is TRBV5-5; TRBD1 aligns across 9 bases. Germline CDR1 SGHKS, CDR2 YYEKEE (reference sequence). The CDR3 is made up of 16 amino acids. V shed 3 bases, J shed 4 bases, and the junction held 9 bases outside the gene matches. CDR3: CASSYSLGQGPDTQYF. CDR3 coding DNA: TGTGCCAGCAGCTACTCGCTGGGACAGGGTCCAGATACGCAGTATTTT. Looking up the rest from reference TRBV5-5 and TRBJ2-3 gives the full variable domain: DAGVTQSPTHLIKTRGQQVTLRCSPISGHKSVSWYQQVLGQGPQFIFQYYEKEERGRGNFPDRFSARQFPNYSSELNVNALLLGDSALYLCASSYSLGQGPDTQYFGPGTRLTVL.

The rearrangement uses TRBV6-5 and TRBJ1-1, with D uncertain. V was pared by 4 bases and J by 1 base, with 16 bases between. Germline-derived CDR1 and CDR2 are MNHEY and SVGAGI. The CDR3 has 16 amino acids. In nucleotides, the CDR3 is TGTGCCAGCAGTTTTGGAGCACACAATCCGAACACTGAAGCTTTCTTT. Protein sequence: CASSFGAHNPNTEAFF.

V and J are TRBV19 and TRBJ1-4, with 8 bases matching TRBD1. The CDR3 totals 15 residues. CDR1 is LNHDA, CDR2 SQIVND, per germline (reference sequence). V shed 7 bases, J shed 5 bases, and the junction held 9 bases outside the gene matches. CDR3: CASTTGDRQNEKLFF. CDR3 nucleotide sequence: TGTGCCAGTACCACCGGGGACAGGCAGAATGAAAAACTGTTTTTT.

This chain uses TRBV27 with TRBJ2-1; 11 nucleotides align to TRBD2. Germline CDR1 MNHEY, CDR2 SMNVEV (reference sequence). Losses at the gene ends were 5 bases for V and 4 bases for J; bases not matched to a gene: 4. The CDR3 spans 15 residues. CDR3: CASSVAGGLYNEQFF. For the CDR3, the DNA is TGTGCCAGCAGTGTAGCGGGAGGGCTTTACAATGAGCAGTTCTTC.

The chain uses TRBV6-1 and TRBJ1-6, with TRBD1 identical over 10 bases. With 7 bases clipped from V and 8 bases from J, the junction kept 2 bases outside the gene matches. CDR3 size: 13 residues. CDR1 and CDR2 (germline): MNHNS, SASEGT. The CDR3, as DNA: TGTGCCAGCACCGGACAGGGGGATTCACCCCTCCACTTT. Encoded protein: CASTGQGDSPLHF.

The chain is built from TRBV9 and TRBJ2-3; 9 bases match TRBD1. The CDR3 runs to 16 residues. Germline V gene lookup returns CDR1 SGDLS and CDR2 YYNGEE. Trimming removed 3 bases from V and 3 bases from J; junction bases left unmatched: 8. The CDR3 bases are TGTGCCAGCAGCGCCGGGACAGGGTCGGGGACAGATACGCAGTATTTT. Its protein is CASSAGTGSGTDTQYF.

CDR3 loop: CASREGLAGANEQFF. CDR3 bases: TGTGCCAGCAGGGAGGGACTAGCGGGGGCCAATGAGCAGTTCTTC. The chain uses TRBV2 and TRBJ2-1; 14 bases align to TRBD2. Germline V gives CDR1 SNHLY, CDR2 FYNNEI. This CDR3 region has 15 residues. V was clipped by 6 bases and J by 6 bases; unmatched bases: 4.

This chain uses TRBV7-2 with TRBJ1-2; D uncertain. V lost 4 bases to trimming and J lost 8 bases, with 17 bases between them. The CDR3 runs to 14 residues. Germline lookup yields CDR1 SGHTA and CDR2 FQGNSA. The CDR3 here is CASSSELVTGGYTF. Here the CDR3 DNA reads TGTGCCAGCAGCTCAGAGTTGGTCACGGGAGGCTACACCTTC.

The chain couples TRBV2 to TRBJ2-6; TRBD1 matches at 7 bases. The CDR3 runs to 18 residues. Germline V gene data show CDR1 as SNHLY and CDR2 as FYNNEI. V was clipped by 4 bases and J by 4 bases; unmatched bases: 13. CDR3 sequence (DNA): TGTGCCAGCAGTGCGAGGGGACAGAGCTTTTTGGGGGCCAACGTCCTGACTTTC. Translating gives CASSARGQSFLGANVLTF. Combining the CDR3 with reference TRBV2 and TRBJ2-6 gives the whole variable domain EPEVTQTPSHQVTQMGQEVILRCVPISNHLYFYWYRQILGQKVEFLVSFYNNEISEKSEIFDDQFSVERPDGSNFTLKIRSTKLEDSAMYFCASSARGQSFLGANVLTFGAGSRLTVL.

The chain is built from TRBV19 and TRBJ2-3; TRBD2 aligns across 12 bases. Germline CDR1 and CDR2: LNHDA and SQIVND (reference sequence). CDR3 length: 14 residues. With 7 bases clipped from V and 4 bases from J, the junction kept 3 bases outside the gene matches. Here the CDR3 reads CASTSGGAPDTQYF. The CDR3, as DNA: TGTGCCAGTACTAGCGGGGGGGCCCCAGATACGCAGTATTTT. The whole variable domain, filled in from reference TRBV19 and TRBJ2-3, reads DGGITQSPKYLFRKEGQNVTLSCEQNLNHDAMYWYRQDPGQGLRLIYYSQIVNDFQKGDIAEGYSVSREKKESFPLTVTSAQKNPTAFYLCASTSGGAPDTQYFGPGTRLTVL.

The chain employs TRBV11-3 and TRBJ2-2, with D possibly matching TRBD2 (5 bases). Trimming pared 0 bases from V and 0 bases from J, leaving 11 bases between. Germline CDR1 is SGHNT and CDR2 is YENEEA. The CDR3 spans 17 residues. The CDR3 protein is CASSLEGWGANTGELFF. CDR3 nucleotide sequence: TGTGCCAGCAGCTTAGAGGGTTGGGGAGCGAACACCGGGGAGCTGTTTTTT.

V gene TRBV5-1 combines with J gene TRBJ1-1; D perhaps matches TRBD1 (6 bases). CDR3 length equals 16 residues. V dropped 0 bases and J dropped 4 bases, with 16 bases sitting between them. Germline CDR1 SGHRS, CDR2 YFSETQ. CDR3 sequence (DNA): TGCGCCAGCAGCTTGGTACTTGGGGGCTCGGGCACTGAAGCTTTCTTT. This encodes CASSLVLGGSGTEAFF.

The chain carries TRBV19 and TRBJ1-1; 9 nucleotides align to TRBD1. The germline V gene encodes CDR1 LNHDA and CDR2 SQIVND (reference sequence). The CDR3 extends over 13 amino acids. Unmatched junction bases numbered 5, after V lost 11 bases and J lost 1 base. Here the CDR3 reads CASETGGNTEAFF. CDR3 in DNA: TGTGCCTCAGAGACAGGGGGGAACACTGAAGCTTTCTTT.

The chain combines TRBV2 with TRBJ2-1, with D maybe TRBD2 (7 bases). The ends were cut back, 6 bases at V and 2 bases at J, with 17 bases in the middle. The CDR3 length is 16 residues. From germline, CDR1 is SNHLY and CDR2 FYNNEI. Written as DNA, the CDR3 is TGTGCCAGCAGGAGCGCAGCGGGACATACCTACAATGAGCAGTTCTTC. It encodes CASRSAAGHTYNEQFF.

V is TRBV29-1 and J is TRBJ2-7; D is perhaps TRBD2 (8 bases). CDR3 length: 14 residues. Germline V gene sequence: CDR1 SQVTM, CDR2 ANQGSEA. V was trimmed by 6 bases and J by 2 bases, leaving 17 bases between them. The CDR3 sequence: CSVGGAGGAYEQYF. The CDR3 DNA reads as TGCAGCGTCGGGGGGGCAGGGGGTGCCTACGAGCAGTACTTC.